This passage covers 17 T cell receptor beta chains from one sample sequenced in a study of cytomegalovirus exposure and HLA in healthy donors. Vbeta (60) and Jbeta (13) primers were used in the PCR. TCRdb's copy holds only in-frame clones and misses some; the assay was immunoSEQ multiplex PCR. The table includes 150,000 to 200,000 clones, roughly 77% detected once. Sequenced input: PBMCs. These receptor sequences come from a woman aged 40 to 49 in good health and CMV-seropositive.

The V call is TRBV7-8, the J call TRBJ2-7, with 7 bases fitting TRBD1. Germline lookup yields CDR1 SGHVS and CDR2 FQNEAQ. The CDR3 spans 14 residues. V lost 4 bases and J lost 2; bases outside the gene matches: 5. CDR3 sequence (DNA): TGTGCCAGCAGCTCGGTCCAGGGGGCCTACGAGCAGTACTTC. It codes for CASSSVQGAYEQYF.

The DNA of the CDR3 is TGTGCCAGCAGCTTAGACTATCAGCCCCAGCATTTT. Translation gives CASSLDYQPQHF. The chain links TRBV7-2 to TRBJ1-5; no clear D. CDR1 is SGHTA and CDR2 is FQGNSA in the germline V gene. The CDR3 totals 12 residues. The germline V and J ends were trimmed by 1 base and 5 bases, with 3 bases remaining between them. Full variable domain (rest looked up from reference TRBV7-2 and TRBJ1-5): GAGVSQSPSNKVTEKGKDVELRCDPISGHTALYWYRQSLGQGLEFLIYFQGNSAPDKSGLPSDRFSAERTGGSVSTLTIQRTQQEDSAVYLCASSLDYQPQHFGDGTRLSIL.

The V and J genes are TRBV6-6 and TRBJ2-1; weak D call: TRBD1 (5 bases). Trimming stripped 4 bases from V and 9 bases from J, with 10 bases between. CDR1 MNHNY and CDR2 SVGAGI come from the germline V gene (reference sequence). This CDR3 comprises 12 residues. CDR3 DNA sequence: TGTGCCAGCAGTTCCGGAAGGGGTGAGCAGTTCTTC. This gives the protein CASSSGRGEQFF.

CDR3 nucleotide sequence: TGTGCCAGTATAGCTTGGAGCCTCTCCGAAGCTTTCTTT. Translation: CASIAWSLSEAFF. This chain uses TRBV19 with TRBJ1-1; D not resolved. CDR1 is LNHDA, CDR2 SQIVND, per germline (reference sequence). V lost 7 bases, J lost 8 bases, and 17 bases lay in between. CDR3 length equals 13 residues.

V is TRBV29-1 and J is TRBJ1-6; 8 nucleotides line up with TRBD1. V lost 6 bases and J lost 9; bases outside the gene matches: 7. CDR3 length equals 13 residues. The V gene's germline CDR1 is SQVTM and CDR2 ANQGSEA. The CDR3 DNA reads as TGCAGCGTGGGCCGGGACAGGTCTTCACCCCTCCACTTT. Translation: CSVGRDRSSPLHF.

J is TRBJ2-5 and V is TRBV15; 9 positions match TRBD2. CDR1 and CDR2 (germline): LNHNV, YYDKDF (reference sequence). The CDR3 is made up of 14 amino acids. J lost 1 base, V lost 5 bases, and 2 bases had no gene match. CDR3: CATSFSGGQETQYF. The CDR3 DNA reads TGTGCCACCAGCTTTAGCGGGGGCCAAGAGACCCAGTACTTC.

The chain has TRBV2 and TRBJ2-1, with TRBD1 matching 8 bases. CDR3 length equals 13 residues. Looked up from germline, CDR1 is SNHLY and CDR2 is FYNNEI. After removal of 11 bases from V and 7 bases from J, the junction contained 10 bases not matched to a gene. The CDR3 reads CAGTDRGYNEQFF. DNA for the CDR3: TGTGCCGGCACCGACAGGGGATATAATGAGCAGTTCTTC.

This chain connects TRBV18 to TRBJ1-3, with TRBD1 as a possible D gene (6 bases). V was cut by 3 bases and J by 0 bases, with 12 bases left in between. Germline loops: CDR1 KGHSH, CDR2 LQKENI. The length of the CDR3 is 16 residues. This CDR3 reads CASSPPTGRSGNTIYF. CDR3 in DNA: TGTGCCAGCTCACCTCCGACAGGCCGCTCTGGAAACACCATATATTTT.

J is TRBJ1-2 and V is TRBV19; 8 nucleotides agree with TRBD1. The CDR3 has 15 residues. V shed 3 bases and J 1 base; nucleotides not matched to a gene: 4. From germline, CDR1 is LNHDA and CDR2 SQIVND (reference sequence). The CDR3, as DNA: TGTGCCAGTAGTATGCAGGGGGCGAGTAACTATGGCTACACCTTC. Translating it yields CASSMQGASNYGYTF.

V usage is TRBV28 and J usage is TRBJ1-2, with D hard to call. Per the germline V gene, CDR1 is MDHEN and CDR2 is SYDVKM. The V end was cut by 6 bases, the J end by 11 bases, with 19 bases between. CDR3 length equals 13 residues. The CDR3, as DNA: TGTGCCAGCAGCCTTGGTCCAGCGAGAGGTTACACCTTC. Its protein product is CASSLGPARGYTF.

V usage is TRBV16 and J usage is TRBJ2-3; 7 bases match TRBD1. J was trimmed by 2 bases and V by 2 bases; bases with no gene match: 19. Germline lookup yields CDR1 KGHSY and CDR2 FQNENV. This CDR3 is 20 amino acids long. For the CDR3, the DNA is TGTGCCAGCAGCCAAGCCTTGACAGGGTGGACCTCAGGGCACACAGATACGCAGTATTTT. This encodes CASSQALTGWTSGHTDTQYF. Full variable domain (remainder filled in from reference TRBV16 and TRBJ2-3): GEEVAQTPKHLVRGEGQKAKLYCAPIKGHSYVFWYQQVLKNEFKFLISFQNENVFDETGMPKERFSAKCLPNSPCSLEIQATKLEDSAVYFCASSQALTGWTSGHTDTQYFGPGTRLTVL.

The chain is built from TRBV19 and TRBJ1-1; the match to TRBD1 covers 7 bases. The V gene end was trimmed by 4 bases and the J gene end by 0 bases; junction bases not matched to a gene: 5. Germline V gene sequence: CDR1 LNHDA, CDR2 SQIVND (reference sequence). The CDR3 covers 15 residues. The CDR3 DNA reads as TGTGCCAGTAGTAGGGGACAGTTTCTGAACACTGAAGCTTTCTTT. Translated: CASSRGQFLNTEAFF. Variable domain in full (rest from reference TRBV19 and TRBJ1-1): DGGITQSPKYLFRKEGQNVTLSCEQNLNHDAMYWYRQDPGQGLRLIYYSQIVNDFQKGDIAEGYSVSREKKESFPLTVTSAQKNPTAFYLCASSRGQFLNTEAFFGQGTRLTVV.

The gene calls are TRBV5-1 and TRBJ1-1; 9 bases map to TRBD1. Trimming removed 3 bases from V and 5 bases from J; junction bases left unmatched: 8. The germline CDR1 and CDR2 sequences are SGHRS and YFSETQ. The CDR3 spans 15 residues. The CDR3 loop is CASSSDRGSKTEAFF. In DNA form, the CDR3 reads TGCGCCAGCAGCTCGGACAGGGGATCAAAGACTGAAGCTTTCTTT. Full variable domain (rest looked up from reference TRBV5-1 and TRBJ1-1): KAGVTQTPRYLIKTRGQQVTLSCSPISGHRSVSWYQQTPGQGLQFLFEYFSETQRNKGNFPGRFSGRQFSNSRSEMNVSTLELGDSALYLCASSSDRGSKTEAFFGQGTRLTVV.

The chain combines TRBV19 with TRBJ2-7, with a weak D call TRBD1 (5 bases). V lost 3 bases, J lost 0 bases, and 12 bases lay in between. The germline V gene encodes CDR1 LNHDA and CDR2 SQIVND (reference sequence). The CDR3 sequence is 15 residues long. CDR3 residues: CASSMKGLSSYEQYF. The CDR3 nucleotides are TGTGCCAGTAGTATGAAGGGGCTGAGCTCCTACGAGCAGTACTTC.

V usage is TRBV13 and J usage is TRBJ2-5, with 16 bases fitting TRBD2. This CDR3 has 17 amino acids. Germline-derived CDR1 and CDR2 are PRHDT and FYEKMQ (reference sequence). The V and J ends lost 3 bases and 5 bases, in that order; junction bases with no gene match: 6. In DNA, the CDR3 is TGTGCCAGCAGCTTGTGGATGGGACTAGCGGGGGGGGAGACCCAGTACTTC. This gives the protein CASSLWMGLAGGETQYF.

This clone was counted only a few times. The chain employs TRBV7-2 and TRBJ2-3; 7 bases line up with TRBD2. With V trimmed by 5 bases and J by 5 bases, 10 bases remained unmatched. Germline V gene lookup returns CDR1 SGHTA and CDR2 FQGNSA. The CDR3 loop spans 15 amino acids. The CDR3 here is CASSPWGGGGDTQYF. As DNA, the CDR3 is TGTGCCAGCAGCCCCTGGGGAGGCGGGGGAGATACGCAGTATTTT.

The gene calls are TRBV4-1 and TRBJ1-2, with 7 bases aligning to TRBD1. With 4 bases clipped from V and 2 bases from J, the junction kept 10 bases outside the gene matches. This CDR3 contains 16 residues. Germline-derived CDR1 and CDR2 are MGHRA and YSYEKL. The DNA for the CDR3 is TGCGCCAGCAGCCCCTTAGGACAGGCCTTGAACTATGGCTACACCTTC. Translation gives CASSPLGQALNYGYTF.